Following are 3 T cell receptor beta chains from one sample sequenced in a study of technical replicates of blood from a few donors. TCRdb's table, derived via immunoSEQ multiplex PCR, lists solely in-frame clones and lacks some. The sample shows 30,000 to 40,000 clones, approximately 90% of them seen only once. Sequences were obtained from PBMCs. These receptors were taken from a human donor in good health. Some clones in this sample may be carry-over from other donors' samples.

J is TRBJ2-7 and V is TRBV7-9, with D possibly matching TRBD1 (7 bases). Germline assignment: CDR1 SEHNR and CDR2 FQNEAQ (reference sequence). The CDR3 runs to 15 residues. The V gene lost 5 bases and the J gene lost 7 bases, with 21 bases spanning the gap. The CDR3 nucleotides are TGTGCCAGCAGCCCCCGGGGGAAGGGGGCTCGGGAGCAGTACTTC. Translation gives CASSPRGKGAREQYF.

The chain employs TRBV5-6 and TRBJ2-7; 10 bases map to TRBD2. The V gene's germline CDR1 is SGHDT and CDR2 YYEEEE. The CDR3 consists of 16 residues. The trim removed 4 bases at V and 0 bases at J, leaving 7 bases unmatched. DNA of the CDR3: TGTGCCAGCAGCCCCGGGACTAGCGTGAACTCCTACGAGCAGTACTTC. It yields the protein CASSPGTSVNSYEQYF.

The chain recombines TRBV5-1 with TRBJ1-2; maybe TRBD1 (6 bases). Trimming cost V 4 bases and J 8 bases, with 24 bases left between them. The CDR3 extends over 16 amino acids. CDR1 and CDR2 from the germline V gene are SGHRS and YFSETQ. The CDR3 DNA follows: TGCGCCAGCAGCACCCAGCCGGGACACCAAAAGAGCGGCTACACCTTC. It is translated as CASSTQPGHQKSGYTF.